Below, one TCR beta chain is given with its context. Reanalyzing the 5' RACE reads, TCRdb keeps one entry per CDR3 protein, without DNA. The sample yields 350,000 to 400,000 distinct CDR3 sequences, of which the top ten take up around a tenth. This sample stems from a study of T cells expressing NK-cell markers. Germline V CDR1 and CDR2: SGHRS, YFSETQ. CDR3 length: 17 residues. The TCR originated in a woman aged 45-65 years in good health. This sequence joins TRBV5-1 and TRBJ2-3; TCRdb's D gene call, TRBD2, goes unchecked for lack of DNA. Specimen: blood T cells: a sorted CD56 or NKG2C T cell subset, CD4+ or CD8+ T cells, or bulk PBMC T cells (not recorded which). Here the CDR3 reads CASSLDPSGMPVNTQYF. Based on the CDR3 plus reference TRBV5-1 and TRBJ2-3, the full variable domain is KAGVTQTPRYLIKTRGQQVTLSCSPISGHRSVSWYQQTPGQGLQFLFEYFSETQRNKGNFPGRFSGRQFSNSRSEMNVSTLELGDSALYLCASSLDPSGMPVNTQYFGPGTRLTVL.